The present T cell receptor (beta chain) was sequenced within a study of CD8+ T cells in alopecia areata. RNA was isolated and reverse transcribed to cDNA, the sequencing template. TCRdb's copy holds only in-frame clones and misses some; the assay was immunoSEQ multiplex PCR. The profile shows 110,000 to 150,000 clones, roughly 62% of them singletons. J was trimmed by 8 bases and V by 6 bases; bases with no gene match: 3. CDR1 is MNHNS and CDR2 is SASEGT in the germline V gene. The CDR3 runs to 12 residues. The chain couples TRBV6-1 to TRBJ1-2; TRBD1 matches at 10 bases. The sequencing used CD4+ T cells sorted from blood, collected at week 0. The receptor was derived from a human donor with alopecia areata. CDR3 loop: CASRGQGHGYTF. CDR3 DNA sequence: TGTGCCAGCAGGGGACAGGGGCACGGCTACACCTTC.